This T cell receptor beta chain was sequenced for a study of CD4 and CD8 cells across lung adenocarcinoma regions. From the PCR reads, TCRdb called clonotypes with MiXCR, one entry per CDR3 protein. The profile shows roughly 7,000 distinct CDR3 sequences, about 48% of them singletons. The patients had localized lung adenocarcinoma, a non-small cell subtype. This CDR3 is built from 15 residues. Looked up from germline, CDR1 is MNHNS and CDR2 is SASEGT. With respect to this clonotype: One end of the junction varies from germline; a read error may be responsible.

Sequenced: CD8+ T cells from the center of a lung tumor. This receptor was taken from a female donor with lung adenocarcinoma. The CD4 and CD8 labels of this study may be unreliable. V usage is TRBV6-1 and J usage is TRBJ1-5, with D hard to call. In nucleotides, the CDR3 is TGTGCCAGCAGGGAAGGACTCTCGGGGAATCAGCCCCACCACTTT. Translation: CASREGLSGNQPHHF.